Here is one TCR beta chain with its context. What it binds is unknown. The data were taken from a study of cytomegalovirus exposure and HLA in healthy donors. Overall study results and limits: The authors later linked a missense DCLRE1C variant to TCR beta V- and J-gene trimming. Rates of TCR association differed by HLA locus in a later analysis, with DRB1 highest and HLA-C lowest. The study reported that TCR beta sequences accurately predicted HLA-A and HLA-B alleles in most subjects.

60 Vbeta and 13 Jbeta primers were used in PCR. Data came from immunoSEQ multiplex PCR; TCRdb stores just in-frame clones and leaves some out. The data contain under 200,000 clones, 80% to 90% of them singletons. CDR1 SGHRS and CDR2 YFSETQ come from the germline V gene. This CDR3 is built from 13 residues. V lost 4 bases and J lost 9; bases outside the gene matches: 9. This rearrangement joins TRBV5-1 to TRBJ2-5, with TRBD2 matching 7 bases. The sequenced sample consisted of PBMCs. The receptor was derived from a woman in her twenties or thirties in good health and CMV-seronegative. CDR3 amino acids: CASSAGDQSSQYF. Here the CDR3 DNA reads TGCGCCAGCAGCGCGGGGGACCAGTCATCCCAGTACTTC.